This TCR beta chain emerged from a study of post-analysis software for immune sequencing data. Study results and limitations: TRBV5-6, TRBV5-1 and TRBV20-1 belonged to a set of a few TRBV segments that were more frequent in patients than controls. Among multiple sclerosis patients, normalized Chao1 diversity was significantly below that of controls.

This clonotype has more than one count but fewer than ten. The antigen is not known. Unique molecular identifiers were carried by the TCR beta cDNA libraries. TCRdb re-called the PCR reads through MiXCR, storing one row per CDR3 protein. Of hundreds of thousands of distinct CDR3 sequences listed, less than 35% are singletons. V was trimmed by 0 bases and J by 0 bases, leaving 7 bases between them. The CDR3 length is 15 residues. The germline V gene has CDR1 SGDLS and CDR2 YYNGEE. Sample: blood. The source is a girl aged 5 to 17 with multiple sclerosis. The J gene is TRBJ2-1, the V gene TRBV9, with a tentative D call TRBD2 (5 bases). The CDR3 region has the DNA TGTGCCAGCAGCGTAGTTGGGAGCTCCTACAATGAGCAGTTCTTC. Protein sequence: CASSVVGSSYNEQFF.